Listed here are 19 T cell receptor beta chains from one sample, sequenced in a study of blood T cell repertoires in COVID-19. Method: immunoSEQ multiplex PCR; TCRdb's copy keeps in-frame clones and lacks some. In the table there are fewer than 200,000 clones, about four fifths of which are singletons. The specimen sequenced was PBMCs or T cells enriched from blood (not recorded which). These receptors all come from a woman aged 30 to 39 who had been exposed to COVID-19.

The chain joins TRBV29-1 to TRBJ2-7; D is possibly TRBD2 (5 bases). The CDR3 consists of 13 residues. Trimming removed 6 bases from V and 0 bases from J, with 12 bases in between. Germline assignment: CDR1 SQVTM and CDR2 ANQGSEA. CDR3 coding DNA: TGCAGCGTCGAGGGCCTACTCTCCTACGAGCAGTACTTC. Amino acid sequence: CSVEGLLSYEQYF.

The chain recombines TRBV9 with TRBJ1-4, with a tentative D call TRBD1 (6 bases). This CDR3 contains 15 residues. V was clipped by 3 bases and J by 7 bases, with 16 bases between them. CDR1 is SGDLS, CDR2 YYNGEE, per germline. The DNA for the CDR3 is TGTGCCAGCAGCGCCCAGGGTTCCAGGGGTGAAAAACTGTTTTTT. Translating it yields CASSAQGSRGEKLFF.

This clone appeared once. The chain has TRBV3-1 (or the pseudogene TRBV3-2) and TRBJ1-2, with TRBD1 as a possible D gene (5 bases). CDR3 length: 16 residues. Trimming cost V 3 bases and J 4 bases, with 18 bases left between them. Germline V gene data show CDR1 as LGHDT and CDR2 as YNNKEL (reference sequence). The CDR3 bases are TGTGCCAGCAGCCAGGTTGGGCAGGGTAATTTCTATGGCTACACCTTC. Translation gives CASSQVGQGNFYGYTF.

The rearrangement uses TRBV20-1 and TRBJ2-5, with 9 bases fitting TRBD1. The CDR3 is 15 amino acids. V lost 3 bases, J lost 3 bases, and 8 bases stayed unmatched. Per the germline V gene, CDR1 is DFQATT and CDR2 is SNEGSKA (reference sequence). CDR3 bases: TGCAGTGCTAGTGCTACCGGGACAGGGAAAGAGACCCAGTACTTC. This translates into CSASATGTGKETQYF.

The table lists this clone with a count of one. The chain's CDR3 is CASSPTREKLFF. CDR3 DNA: TGTGCCAGCAGCCCCACTCGAGAAAAACTGTTTTTT. The chain links TRBV7-9 to TRBJ1-4; the D is unclear. V gave up 5 bases and J gave up 8 bases, with 9 bases separating them. Germline CDR1 reads SEHNR; CDR2 reads FQNEAQ (reference sequence). This CDR3 has 12 residues. Filled out from reference TRBV7-9 and TRBJ1-4, the complete variable domain reads DTGVSQNPRHKITKRGQNVTFRCDPISEHNRLYWYRQTLGQGPEFLTYFQNEAQLEKSRLLSDRFSAERPKGSFSTLEIQRTEQGDSAMYLCASSPTREKLFFGSGTQLSVL.

This sequence joins TRBV27 and TRBJ2-1, with 9 bases aligning to TRBD1. CDR3 length: 12 amino acids. Germline trimming cut 4 bases from V and 13 bases from J; bases unmatched to any gene: 5. The germline CDR1 and CDR2 sequences are MNHEY and SMNVEV (reference sequence). DNA of the CDR3: TGTGCCAGCAGTTACGGGGGACAGGGACAGTTCTTC. Its translation is CASSYGGQGQFF.

V is TRBV5-4 and J is TRBJ2-7; the D gene is possibly TRBD1 (5 bases). From germline, CDR1 is SGHNT and CDR2 YYREEE (reference sequence). V was clipped by 3 bases and J by 3 bases, with 13 bases between them. The CDR3 has 14 amino acids. Written as DNA, the CDR3 is TGTGCCAGCAGCTCCGACAGCTCCTACTACGAGCAGTACTTC. This sequence encodes CASSSDSSYYEQYF.

This clone was observed once. The rearrangement joins TRBV3-1 (or the pseudogene TRBV3-2) to TRBJ1-2; 7 bases fit TRBD1. In germline, CDR1 is LGHDT, CDR2 YNNKEL (reference sequence). Losses at the gene ends were 0 bases for V and 7 bases for J; bases not matched to a gene: 5. This CDR3 contains 14 residues. DNA for the CDR3: TGTGCCAGCAGCCAAGAACAGGGGTCTGGTGGCTACACCTTC. This gives the protein CASSQEQGSGGYTF.

This clone has only a few counts. V gene TRBV4-1 combines with J gene TRBJ1-5, with a possible D match to TRBD1 (5 bases). This CDR3 comprises 14 residues. Germline CDR1 MGHRA, CDR2 YSYEKL. Trimming shortened V by 9 bases and J by 1 base, and 13 bases separated the two germline ends. The CDR3 spells CARGQGSSNQPQHF. CDR3 coding DNA: TGCGCCAGGGGGCAGGGTTCCAGCAATCAGCCCCAGCATTTT.

The V and J genes are TRBV12-5 and TRBJ1-1; D perhaps matches TRBD1 (6 bases). The germline V gene encodes CDR1 LGHNT and CDR2 FRNRAP. There are 16 residues in the CDR3. Trimming removed 0 bases from V and 0 bases from J, with 11 bases in between. The CDR3 DNA sequence: TGTGCTAGTGGTTTGGTAGGGGACACGTTGAACACTGAAGCTTTCTTT. It encodes CASGLVGDTLNTEAFF.

The V and J genes are TRBV7-8 and TRBJ2-7, with TRBD1 matching 8 bases. The trim removed 2 bases at V and 6 bases at J, leaving 9 bases unmatched. The CDR3 consists of 15 residues. From germline, CDR1 is SGHVS and CDR2 FQNEAQ. The CDR3 DNA sequence: TGTGCCAGCAGCTTATCCCGGACAGGGTTGGCCGAGCAGTACTTC. Encoded protein: CASSLSRTGLAEQYF.

J is TRBJ1-5 and V is TRBV7-9, with no clear D. V was trimmed by 0 bases and J by 7 bases, leaving 7 bases between them. Per germline, CDR1 SEHNR and CDR2 FQNEAQ (reference sequence). The length of the CDR3 is 13 residues. The CDR3 region is CASSLAGIQPQHF. CDR3 DNA sequence: TGTGCCAGCAGCTTAGCCGGGATCCAGCCCCAGCATTTT.

This sequence joins TRBV30 and TRBJ1-3; D gene ambiguous. Trimming shortened V by 2 bases and J by 4 bases, and 9 bases separated the two germline ends. Germline loops: CDR1 GTSNPN, CDR2 SVGIG (reference sequence). This CDR3 contains 13 residues. The CDR3 protein is CAWSLGWGNTIYF. The CDR3 nucleotides are TGTGCCTGGAGTCTGGGCTGGGGAAACACCATATATTTT.

This chain joins TRBV19 and TRBJ1-1, with a weak D call TRBD1 (5 bases). V was pared by 6 bases and J by 5 bases, with 16 bases between. The V gene's germline CDR1 is LNHDA and CDR2 SQIVND (reference sequence). This CDR3 is 14 amino acids long. The CDR3 DNA is TGTGCCAGTAGCCCGAGGGGAGGGCCAACTGAAGCTTTCTTT. Residues: CASSPRGGPTEAFF.

The chain carries TRBV9 and TRBJ1-2; D is possibly TRBD1 (6 bases). V lost 2 bases and J 1 base, leaving 12 bases between the germline ends. The CDR3 is 15 residues long. In germline, CDR1 is SGDLS, CDR2 YYNGEE. CDR3 sequence reads: CASSVGTQGNYGYTF. DNA of the CDR3: TGTGCCAGCAGCGTTGGGACACAGGGTAACTATGGCTACACCTTC. The variable domain in full, with the rest retrieved from reference TRBV9 and TRBJ1-2, is DSGVTQTPKHLITATGQRVTLRCSPRSGDLSVYWYQQSLDQGLQFLIQYYNGEERAKGNILERFSAQQFPDLHSELNLSSLELGDSALYFCASSVGTQGNYGYTFGSGTRLTVV.

J is TRBJ1-2 and V is TRBV5-1; TRBD1 agrees at 10 bases. This CDR3 spans 14 amino acids. V trimming: 3 bases; J trimming: 4 bases; junction bases outside the gene matches: 3. Germline CDR1 and CDR2: SGHRS and YFSETQ. The CDR3 spells CASSSGDRGYGYTF. CDR3 bases: TGCGCCAGCAGCTCCGGGGACAGGGGCTATGGCTACACCTTC.

The chain joins TRBV5-1 to TRBJ1-1; TRBD1 matches at 7 bases. The V gene's germline CDR1 is SGHRS and CDR2 YFSETQ. CDR3 size: 15 residues. Losses at the gene ends were 1 base for V and 2 bases for J; bases not matched to a gene: 5. CDR3 sequence (DNA): TGCGCCAGCAGCTTGCGTCGACAGGGAAACACTGAAGCTTTCTTT. It translates to CASSLRRQGNTEAFF.

This chain's CDR3 is CAWSLGGDQPQHF. The CDR3 DNA is TGTGCCTGGAGTTTGGGGGGGGATCAGCCCCAGCATTTT. The chain joins TRBV30 to TRBJ1-5; TRBD1 might be the D (5 bases). This CDR3 has 13 residues. The V end lost 2 bases, the J end lost 5 bases, and 10 bases lay between the germline ends. Germline-derived CDR1 and CDR2 are GTSNPN and SVGIG (reference sequence). Full variable domain (missing parts from reference TRBV30 and TRBJ1-5): SQTIHQWPATLVQPVGSPLSLECTVEGTSNPNLYWYRQAAGRGLQLLFYSVGIGQISSEVPQNLSASRPQDRQFILSSKKLLLSDSGFYLCAWSLGGDQPQHFGDGTRLSIL.

V and J are TRBV11-2 and TRBJ1-3; tentative D call: TRBD1 (5 bases). Germline CDR1 and CDR2: SGHAT and FQNNGV. The CDR3 has 16 amino acids. V lost 1 base and J lost 5, with 15 bases in between. CDR3 nucleotides: TGTGCCAGCAGCTTAGCTGGCCAGGGAAAAAGAAACACCATATATTTT. Encoded protein: CASSLAGQGKRNTIYF.